A selection of T cell receptor beta chains follows, all from one sample in a study of blood T cell repertoires in COVID-19. The assay was immunoSEQ multiplex PCR, and TCRdb's table has in-frame clones only and misses some. The sample contains fewer than 650,000 clones, less than 90% of which appear only once. Sequencing was done on a sample of peripheral blood. The receptor set was obtained from a woman aged 45-65 years with COVID-19, enrolled during active disease. Both conserved end residues are part of each CDR3. Each record gives: V gene, J gene, D gene, clone size, CDR3 DNA, CDR3 protein. The D gene is left open where the match is weak. The size of a clone is reported for some rows only, either as once, few or many, or as a class for expanded clones.

V gene: TRBV6-5
J gene: TRBJ2-3
D gene: -
clone size: once
CDR3 DNA: TGTGCCAGCGTGAGGGACTCTTCCACAGATACGCAGTATTTT
CDR3 protein: CASVRDSSTDTQYF

V gene: TRBV29-1
J gene: TRBJ1-1
D gene: -
clone size: -
CDR3 DNA: TGCAGCTCCTCAATAGGAGGGAACACTGAAGCTTTCTTT
CDR3 protein: CSSSIGGNTEAFF

V gene: TRBV3-1/TRBV3-2
J gene: TRBJ2-2
D gene: TRBD2
clone size: -
CDR3 DNA: TGTGCCAGCAGTCCCCGCGGGGGGACGGTGAACACCGGGGAGCTGTTTTTT
CDR3 protein: CASSPRGGTVNTGELFF

V gene: TRBV5-6
J gene: TRBJ2-1
D gene: -
clone size: -
CDR3 DNA: TGTGCCAGCAGCTCAGGACTCTCCTACAATGAGCAGTTCTTC
CDR3 protein: CASSSGLSYNEQFF

V gene: TRBV7-2
J gene: TRBJ2-3
D gene: TRBD2
clone size: -
CDR3 DNA: TGTGCCAGCAGCCCCCGACAAGCGGGGGGTGGAGATACGCAGTATTTT
CDR3 protein: CASSPRQAGGGDTQYF

V gene: TRBV7-9
J gene: TRBJ2-5
D gene: TRBD1
clone size: -
CDR3 DNA: TGTGCCAGCAGCTTAAGGGGGCAGAGAGAGACCCAGTACTTC
CDR3 protein: CASSLRGQRETQYF

V gene: TRBV9
J gene: TRBJ1-4
D gene: -
clone size: -
CDR3 DNA: TGTGCCAGCAGCGTAGGTTCGGGGTTAATGTTTTTT
CDR3 protein: CASSVGSGLMFF

V gene: TRBV6-5
J gene: TRBJ1-2
D gene: TRBD1
clone size: -
CDR3 DNA: TGTGCCAGCAGTCTCCGGGACAGGGTTGGCTACACCTTC
CDR3 protein: CASSLRDRVGYTF

V gene: TRBV7-3
J gene: TRBJ2-1
D gene: TRBD2
clone size: -
CDR3 DNA: TGTGCCAGCAGTCCTAGCGGCTCCTACAATGAGCAGTTCTTC
CDR3 protein: CASSPSGSYNEQFF

V gene: TRBV18
J gene: TRBJ1-5
D gene: TRBD1
clone size: -
CDR3 DNA: TGTGCCAGCTCGGGACAGGCAGATAGCAATCAGCCCCAGCATTTT
CDR3 protein: CASSGQADSNQPQHF

V gene: TRBV27
J gene: TRBJ2-1
D gene: -
clone size: once
CDR3 DNA: TGTGCCAGCAGTTTAGGGCAGGGGATCGATGAGCAGTTCTTC
CDR3 protein: CASSLGQGIDEQFF

V gene: TRBV19
J gene: TRBJ1-1
D gene: TRBD1
clone size: once
CDR3 DNA: TGTGCCAGTAGTACGCGGGCAGGGGGCGCCTCCACTGAAGCTTTCTTT
CDR3 protein: CASSTRAGGASTEAFF

V gene: TRBV3-1/TRBV3-2
J gene: TRBJ1-5
D gene: -
clone size: few
CDR3 DNA: TGTGCCAGCAGCCAGATGGGGGCAGATAGCAATCAGCCCCAGCATTTT
CDR3 protein: CASSQMGADSNQPQHF

V gene: TRBV2
J gene: TRBJ2-7
D gene: TRBD1
clone size: once
CDR3 DNA: TGTGCCAGCAGCGCCGGGACAGCCACCTACGAGCAGTACTTC
CDR3 protein: CASSAGTATYEQYF

V gene: TRBV5-1
J gene: TRBJ1-2
D gene: TRBD1
clone size: -
CDR3 DNA: TGCGCCAGCAGTTCCACCGGGACAGGGGATGGCTACACCTTC
CDR3 protein: CASSSTGTGDGYTF

V gene: TRBV3-1/TRBV3-2
J gene: TRBJ2-7
D gene: -
clone size: -
CDR3 DNA: TGTGCCAGCAGCCAAGATATGCGGGGCGAGCAGTACTTC
CDR3 protein: CASSQDMRGEQYF

V gene: TRBV3-1/TRBV3-2
J gene: TRBJ1-1
D gene: -
clone size: once
CDR3 DNA: TGTGCCAGCAGCCAAGTTAATCTGAACACTGAAGCTTTCTTT
CDR3 protein: CASSQVNLNTEAFF

V gene: TRBV3-1/TRBV3-2
J gene: TRBJ2-7
D gene: -
clone size: -
CDR3 DNA: TGTGCCAGCAGCCAAGATGCAAGCAGGGAGGTCGAGCAGTACTTC
CDR3 protein: CASSQDASREVEQYF

V gene: TRBV7-9
J gene: TRBJ1-1
D gene: -
clone size: -
CDR3 DNA: TGTGCCAGCAGCCCACAGGGTAGGGGTAGGACTGAAGCTTTCTTT
CDR3 protein: CASSPQGRGRTEAFF

V gene: TRBV24-1
J gene: TRBJ1-1
D gene: TRBD1
clone size: -
CDR3 DNA: TGTGCCACCAGTGCCGGACAGGGGTTGACTGAAGCTTTCTTT
CDR3 protein: CATSAGQGLTEAFF

V gene: TRBV29-1
J gene: TRBJ2-1
D gene: -
clone size: -
CDR3 DNA: TGCAGCGGCGACGTTGGTCCGGGAAATGAGCAGTTCTTC
CDR3 protein: CSGDVGPGNEQFF

V gene: TRBV5-1
J gene: TRBJ2-7
D gene: TRBD1
clone size: -
CDR3 DNA: TGCGCCAGCAGCCCGGACAGGGGGAAGTTCGAGCAGTACTTC
CDR3 protein: CASSPDRGKFEQYF